Following are 3 T cell receptor beta chains from one sample sequenced in a study of spatial heterogeneity in lung cancer. The time point denotes: sample taken at primary tumor resection. TCRdb called the 5' RACE reads again in MiXCR, with one record for every CDR3 protein. The sample comprises around 45,000 distinct CDR3 sequences, approximately 15% of which are singletons, and around three fifths rests with the top ten. Sequencing was performed on PBMCs, taken at surgery. The source is a male donor with early-stage non-small cell lung cancer.

This clonotype was seen only a few times. The chain recombines TRBV5-1 with TRBJ2-7; 10 nucleotides line up with TRBD1. The CDR3 consists of 13 residues. Germline CDR1 reads SGHRS; CDR2 reads YFSETQ. The V and J ends lost 3 bases and 5 bases, in that order; junction bases with no gene match: 2. CDR3 residues: CASSSTGGDEQYF. The CDR3 DNA sequence: TGCGCCAGCAGCTCGACAGGGGGCGACGAGCAGTACTTC. The full variable domain, rest sourced from reference TRBV5-1 and TRBJ2-7, is KAGVTQTPRYLIKTRGQQVTLSCSPISGHRSVSWYQQTPGQGLQFLFEYFSETQRNKGNFPGRFSGRQFSNSRSEMNVSTLELGDSALYLCASSSTGGDEQYFGPGTRLTVT.

The chain recombines TRBV7-9 with TRBJ2-1, with D possibly TRBD1 on 5 matching bases. The CDR3 covers 16 residues. The germline V gene has CDR1 SEHNR and CDR2 FQNEAQ (reference sequence). With 0 bases removed from V and 6 bases from J, the gap between germline ends came to 15 bases. The CDR3 sequence: CASSLAPQGLVNEQFF. The CDR3 coding sequence is TGTGCCAGCAGCTTAGCGCCCCAGGGTCTCGTCAATGAGCAGTTCTTC.

This rearrangement joins TRBV27 to TRBJ2-7; tentative D call: TRBD2 (7 bases). The germline V gene encodes CDR1 MNHEY and CDR2 SMNVEV (reference sequence). V was shortened by 6 bases and J by 7 bases, with 19 bases between the two germline ends. The CDR3 loop spans 14 amino acids. CDR3 in amino acids: CASSFGAGALEQYF. The CDR3 DNA sequence: TGTGCCAGCAGCTTCGGTGCGGGGGCCTTGGAGCAGTACTTC.